Listed below are T cell receptor beta chains from one sample, sequenced in a study of blood T cell repertoires in COVID-19. Sequenced by immunoSEQ multiplex PCR; TCRdb stores in-frame clones only, minus some. Of roughly 100,000 clones listed, about four fifths are singletons. Sequences were obtained from peripheral blood. Receptors originate from a woman aged 80 or over with acute or convalescent COVID-19. The CDR3 runs from the conserved cysteine through the conserved F or W. A D gene is named only where the DNA matches it firmly. Size values are once, few and many counts, or a class for expanded clones, and some rows have none.

size,D,V,J,DNA,CDR3
-,-,TRBV19,TRBJ1-1,TGTGCCAGTAGTATAGGGGGAGGGGTCACTGAAGCTTTCTTT,CASSIGGGVTEAFF
-,-,TRBV18,TRBJ2-5,TGTGCCAGCTCACCACCCAGTGCCGAGACCCAGTACTTC,CASSPPSAETQYF
-,-,TRBV2,TRBJ1-5,TGTGCCAGCAAGCCTTTTTTCGCTAGCAATCAGCCCCAGCATTTT,CASKPFFASNQPQHF
-,-,TRBV28,TRBJ2-2,TGTGCCAGCAGCCGCTCGACACTCAACACCGGGGAGCTGTTTTTT,CASSRSTLNTGELFF
-,TRBD1,TRBV5-1,TRBJ2-1,TGCGCCAGCAGCCCTAGGACAGGGGACAATGAGCAGTTCTTC,CASSPRTGDNEQFF
-,-,TRBV19,TRBJ2-4,TGTGCCAGTAGTATTCATCAGGCCAAAAACATTCAGTACTTC,CASSIHQAKNIQYF
-,TRBD1,TRBV10-2,TRBJ2-2,TGCGCCAGCAGCGACAGGGCGAACACCGGGGAGCTGTTTTTT,CASSDRANTGELFF
-,TRBD2,TRBV11-3,TRBJ2-3,TGTGCCAGCAGCTCGACCCGGCTAGCGGGAGGGATCACAGATACGCAGTATTTT,CASSSTRLAGGITDTQYF
-,-,TRBV7-9,TRBJ2-1,TGTGCCAGCACCCTATGGGGCGATAGCTCCTACAATGAGCAGTTCTTC,CASTLWGDSSYNEQFF
-,TRBD1,TRBV29-1,TRBJ1-1,TGCAGCGTTGCCCGACAGGGATTGAACACTGAAGCTTTCTTT,CSVARQGLNTEAFF
-,TRBD1,TRBV15,TRBJ1-6,TGTGCCACCAGCAGGGGGGGACAGAGAAATTCACCCCTCCACTTT,CATSRGGQRNSPLHF
-,-,TRBV14,TRBJ2-2,TGTGCCAGCAACTATAACACCGGGGAGCTGTTTTTT,CASNYNTGELFF
-,TRBD2,TRBV5-1,TRBJ2-1,TGCGCCAGCAGCTTAGCGGGAAATTTCGATGAGCAGTTCTTC,CASSLAGNFDEQFF
-,-,TRBV19,TRBJ2-1,TGTGCCAGTAGTAAGGAGGGGTCTTACAATGAGCAGTTCTTC,CASSKEGSYNEQFF
once,TRBD1,TRBV6-5,TRBJ1-2,TGTGCCAGCAGGGGGACAGGATCCAACTATGGCTACACCTTC,CASRGTGSNYGYTF
-,TRBD2,TRBV5-4,TRBJ2-5,TGTGCCAGCAGCTCGGGAGGGGCCCCTGTGGGGACCCAGTACTTC,CASSSGGAPVGTQYF
-,-,TRBV5-6,TRBJ1-4,TGTGCCAGCAGCTTGGCCATCAGGGGTGGAGAAAAACTGTTTTTT,CASSLAIRGGEKLFF
-,TRBD1,TRBV5-6,TRBJ2-4,TGTGCCAGCAGCCGGACAGGGGGGGACATTCAGTACTTC,CASSRTGGDIQYF
-,-,TRBV6-6,TRBJ1-1,TGTGCCAGCAGTGATCAGGGGCCGATGAACACTGAAGCTTTCTTT,CASSDQGPMNTEAFF
-,TRBD1,TRBV19,TRBJ1-4,TGTGCCAGTAGGCCGGGACAGGGGAATGAAAAACTGTTTTTT,CASRPGQGNEKLFF
-,TRBD1,TRBV19,TRBJ2-2,TGTGCCAGTAGTATTAGGGGACAGGGAAGCACCGGGGAGCTGTTTTTT,CASSIRGQGSTGELFF
-,TRBD1,TRBV7-2,TRBJ1-1,TGTGCCAGCAGCGTGGGACAGTCTGAAGCTTTCTTT,CASSVGQSEAFF
-,-,TRBV11-2,TRBJ2-5,TGTGCCAGCAGCTTAGTAGTGTTCGAGACCCAGTACTTC,CASSLVVFETQYF
-,TRBD2,TRBV7-8,TRBJ2-1,TGTGCCAGCAGCTTAGAAGCGGGAGCCTACAATGAGCAGTTCTTC,CASSLEAGAYNEQFF
-,-,TRBV5-1,TRBJ1-1,TGCGCCTGTTCCCGGGGGATGAACACTGAAGCTTTCTTT,CACSRGMNTEAFF
-,-,TRBV5-1,TRBJ1-6,TGCGCCAGCAGCAGTGGAGGCGGGGGTTCACCCCTCCACTTT,CASSSGGGGSPLHF
-,-,TRBV5-4,TRBJ1-1,TGTGCCAGCAGCTTGTTAGAGAACACTGAAGCTTTCTTT,CASSLLENTEAFF
once,TRBD2,TRBV5-6,TRBJ2-3,TGTGCCAGCAGCATTCGGACTAGCGGGAGCAGCACAGATACGCAGTATTTT,CASSIRTSGSSTDTQYF
once,-,TRBV11-3,TRBJ1-4,TGTGCCAGCAGCCTGCGTGAAGAAAAACTGTTTTTT,CASSLREEKLFF
-,TRBD1,TRBV2,TRBJ2-7,TGTGCCAGCATGAGGGGACAGGGGAGTTACGAGCAGTACTTC,CASMRGQGSYEQYF
-,TRBD1,TRBV19,TRBJ1-1,TGTGCCAGTAGTATAGGCGGACAGGGGAAAGCTTTCTTT,CASSIGGQGKAFF
-,TRBD2,TRBV3-1/TRBV3-2,TRBJ2-1,TGTGCCAGCAGCTTCCGGACTAGCGGGGATTACAATGAGCAGTTCTTC,CASSFRTSGDYNEQFF
-,TRBD1,TRBV3-1/TRBV3-2,TRBJ1-6,TGTGCCAGCAGCCAAGCCGACAGGGATAATTCACCCCTCCACTTT,CASSQADRDNSPLHF